This T cell receptor (beta chain) was identified during a study of shared clonotypes between healthy human individuals (TCRdb year 2020). Background for the entire study: The cohort included a few men and two women between 18 and 49 years of age. Leukapheresis yielded between about 0.9 and 10 billion PBMCs per donor. Different laboratories and diverse techniques were used to prepare libraries and sequence TCR repertoires, to increase sequencing depth and limit assay-specific biases. For each donor, CD4 naive and CD4 memory were each given three plates, CD8 naive was given two plates, and CD8 memory was given one plate. The study deeply sequenced blood TCR repertoires of about 5 healthy adults to estimate repertoire size and the extent of clonotype sharing between individuals. Summary of the overall study and its limitations: Estimated clonotype richness was generally larger for naive than for memory subsets. Rarefaction of sorted-subset datasets indicated incomplete sequencing despite the large sequencing depth. Sampling was limited to blood, and TCR repertoires in tissue likely differ from TCR repertoires in blood. Sharing across a few donors was observed for around 5% of naive CD4, 3% to 3.5% of naive CD8, around 2.5% of memory CD4, and around 0.44% of memory CD8 clonotypes. Pairwise subsampling indicated that sequencing depth was expected to affect the degree of clonotype sharing among donors. Higher generation probabilities were observed for clonotypes shared by all four sorted-subset donors than for non-shared clonotypes. Because the study included only a small number of donors, the genetic and exposure-history diversity represented was limited.

CDR1 and CDR2 (MDHEN, SYDVKM) derive from the germline V gene. Taken from cysteine to phenylalanine, the CDR3 has 16 residues. This entry keeps only the CDR3 DNA: 48 bases, framed from base 1. V is pared back by 3 bases and J by 4 bases, with 17 bases lying between the germline termini. In this sample, this clone turned up a few times. What this receptor recognizes is not known. No per-base quality is available; no much larger clone lies one base away. TCR CDR3 regions were amplified from genomic DNA by multiplex PCR using the deep immunoSEQ assay. Extracted genomic DNA from each cell subset was spread evenly across all wells of several immunoSEQ 96-well plates, with each plate serving as a replicate. For sorted subsets, 150 to 200 ng genomic DNA, equal to about 30,000 T cell genomes, was loaded into each replicate PCR. The purified libraries were quantified using a Qubit 3.0 fluorometer, sized with a Bioanalyzer 2100, and then quantified again using the KAPA Library Quantification kit. A separate single-read 150-cycle Illumina NextSeq 550 flow cell was used to sequence each immunoSEQ 96-well plate. The original methods were these. Because the immunoSEQ output included only junctional sequences and no quality scores, the filtering could not be the same as the filtering used for full-length reads. To assign V/J genes and CDR3, sequences were annotated using PyIR, a Python wrapper for IgBLAST v1.9, with IMGT germline references. Reads were removed for weak V/J assignments (E-value above 1e-6), missing CDR3, stop codons, out-of-frame junctions, or ambiguous translated residues. V3J clonotypes were defined by identical inferred V gene, J gene, and CDR3 amino acid sequence. Percentage overlap between repertoires was calculated by dividing the number of shared unique clonotypes by the size of the smaller repertoire. Three approaches were used to assess repertoire richness: RTK rarefaction, the Chao1 estimator, and Recon v2.1 estimates of unobserved clonotypes. For all TCRbeta clonotypes obtained by the gDNA method from a handful of donors, generation probabilities were computed with OLGA. What TCRdb holds here is the immuneACCESS table cut down to in-frame rearrangements. Part of the clones is not present; checked against another copy, under half of the missing clones reflect an unresolved V gene, and the others are unexplained. V, J and clone size were drawn from that table, and D and trimming were deduced from the DNA. Within this sample are about 1 million clones, with about 74% of them counted one time only. The ten largest clonotypes hold 1.5% of the sample.

Healthy HIV-negative adults with no recently reported acute infections or vaccinations were included as donors. Every donor was a Caucasian adult living in Nashville, Tennessee, USA. CD4+ T cells were enriched through magnetic negative selection, after which naive cells were positively selected on CD45RA and the remaining negative fraction served as the memory subset. Blood was collected by leukapheresis, and PBMCs were isolated by Ficoll-Histopaque density gradient centrifugation and then cryopreserved in liquid nitrogen vapor phase. Analytical flow cytometry was used to check the purity and quantity of every magnetically sorted T cell population. From each sorted fraction, genomic DNA was isolated and quantified by UV absorbance on a Nanodrop 2000c.

The sequence derives from a man in his late teens or twenties in good health. The chain uses TRBV28 and TRBJ2-3, and the D gene may be TRBD2, 5 bases matching. The sample consisted of memory CD4+ T cells sorted from blood. The meaning of the sample's cell subset or site label: CD45RA-negative fraction. The DNA sequence follows: TGTGCCAGCAGTTTGTTCGGCGGGCAGGCCGCAGATACGCAGTATTTT. This is translated as CASSLFGGQAADTQYF.